This T cell receptor beta chain was recorded in a study of shared clonotypes between healthy human individuals. Repertoires were generated with immunoSEQ multiplex PCR, while TCRdb's copy carries only in-frame clones and drops some. Of around 1.6 million clones detected, approximately 98% appear once; the ten largest clones hold roughly 0.4%. This TCR was sampled from a man younger than 45 in good health. Sequencing used naive CD4+ T cells sorted from blood. Subset in this sample: CD45RA+ positively selected.

CDR3 region: CSVELDSNEKLFF. Here the CDR3 DNA reads TGCAGCGTTGAGCTGGACAGTAATGAAAAACTGTTTTTT. The chain employs TRBV29-1 and TRBJ1-4; TRBD1 might be the D (6 bases). CDR1 is SQVTM and CDR2 is ANQGSEA in the germline V gene. This CDR3 is 13 amino acids long. V was pared by 3 bases and J by 4 bases, with 9 bases between.